A single T cell receptor (beta chain) is shown here with its context. The sample comes from a study of T cell responses to AZD1222 COVID-19 vaccine. Sequencing was performed with immunoSEQ multiplex PCR; in TCRdb, only in-frame clones are kept and a portion is missing. The data show around 140,000 clones, approximately 94% seen once. The source was peripheral blood, collected on day 0 of AZD1222 vaccination. The sequence came from an adult in good health.

The CDR3 DNA is TGTGCCAGCAGCGTAGGAGGGGGGTTGGAGCAGTTCTTC. It encodes CASSVGGGLEQFF. This chain connects TRBV9 to TRBJ2-1, with D perhaps assigned TRBD1 or TRBD2 (6 bases each). The CDR3 contains 13 residues. V lost 0 bases and J 10 bases, leaving 11 bases between the germline ends. Per the germline V gene, CDR1 is SGDLS and CDR2 is YYNGEE.